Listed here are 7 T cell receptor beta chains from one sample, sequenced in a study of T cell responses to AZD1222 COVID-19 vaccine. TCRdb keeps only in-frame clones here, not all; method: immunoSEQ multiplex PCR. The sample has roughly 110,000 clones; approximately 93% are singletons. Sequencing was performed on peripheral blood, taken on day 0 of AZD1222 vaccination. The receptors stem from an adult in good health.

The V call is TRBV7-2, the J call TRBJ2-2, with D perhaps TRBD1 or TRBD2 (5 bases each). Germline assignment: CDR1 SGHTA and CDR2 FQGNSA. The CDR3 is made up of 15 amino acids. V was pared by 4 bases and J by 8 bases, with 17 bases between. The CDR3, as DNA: TGTGCCAGCAGCTCCGGGACCTGGCTAACAGGGGAGCTGTTTTTT. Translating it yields CASSSGTWLTGELFF.

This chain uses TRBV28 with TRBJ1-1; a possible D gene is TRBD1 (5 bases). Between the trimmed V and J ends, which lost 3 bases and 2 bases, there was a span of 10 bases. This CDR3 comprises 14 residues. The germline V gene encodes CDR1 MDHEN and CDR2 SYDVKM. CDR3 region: CASSFGTLNTEAFF. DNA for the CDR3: TGTGCCAGCAGTTTCGGGACCCTAAACACTGAAGCTTTCTTT.

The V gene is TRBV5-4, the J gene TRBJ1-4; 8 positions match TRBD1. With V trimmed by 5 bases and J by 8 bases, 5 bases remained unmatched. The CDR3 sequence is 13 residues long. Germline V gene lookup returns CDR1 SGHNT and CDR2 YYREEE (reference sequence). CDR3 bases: TGTGCCAGCAGGCCAGGACAGGGAGAAAAACTGTTTTTT. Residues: CASRPGQGEKLFF.

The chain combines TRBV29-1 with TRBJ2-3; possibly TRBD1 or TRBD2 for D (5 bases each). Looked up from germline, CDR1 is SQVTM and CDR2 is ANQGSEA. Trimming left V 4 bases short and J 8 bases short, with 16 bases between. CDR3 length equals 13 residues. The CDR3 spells CSVVGTGRGTQYF. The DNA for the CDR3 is TGCAGCGTTGTGGGGACGGGCAGAGGTACGCAGTATTTT.

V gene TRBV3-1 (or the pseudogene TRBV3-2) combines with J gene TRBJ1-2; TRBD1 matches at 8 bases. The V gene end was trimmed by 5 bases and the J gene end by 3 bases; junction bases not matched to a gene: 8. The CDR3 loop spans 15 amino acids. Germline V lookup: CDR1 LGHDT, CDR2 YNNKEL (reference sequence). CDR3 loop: CASSSYDRGYYGYTF. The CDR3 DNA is TGTGCCAGCAGCTCCTATGACAGGGGATACTATGGCTACACCTTC.

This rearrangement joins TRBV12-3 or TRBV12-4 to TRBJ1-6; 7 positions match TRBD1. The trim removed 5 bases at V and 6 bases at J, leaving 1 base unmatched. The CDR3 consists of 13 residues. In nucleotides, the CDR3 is TGTGCCAGCAGTGGGACAGTTAATTCACCCCTCCACTTT. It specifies CASSGTVNSPLHF.

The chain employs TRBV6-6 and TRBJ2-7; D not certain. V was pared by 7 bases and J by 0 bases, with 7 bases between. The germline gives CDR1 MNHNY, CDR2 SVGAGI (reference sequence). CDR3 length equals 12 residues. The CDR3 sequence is CASKPSSYEQYF. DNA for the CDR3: TGTGCCAGCAAGCCAAGCTCCTACGAGCAGTACTTC.